This T cell receptor beta chain was retrieved from a study of blood T cell repertoires in COVID-19. On the study more broadly: Sites across the United States, Italy and Spain contributed samples from acute and convalescent COVID-19. T cells, B-cell-depleted T cells, or PBMCs provided the cDNA or gDNA that served as material.

Trimming removed 7 bases at V and 1 base at J, with 11 bases between. This CDR3 spans 14 amino acids. Germline V CDR1 and CDR2: MDHEN, SYDVKM. How the authors handled the data: Amplification with reference gene primers provided the estimates of nucleated cell counts. The table came from immunoSEQ multiplex PCR; TCRdb's copy has only in-frame clones and leaves some out. V and J calls plus clone size are reproduced from that table; the DNA served to infer D and trimming. There are 200,000 to 300,000 clones in the sample; approximately 80% occur only once, and roughly 7.4% lies in the top ten. This clonotype was obtained from a woman of 80 years or more with COVID-19, enrolled during active disease. The sequenced sample consisted of peripheral blood. J is TRBJ1-5 and V is TRBV28, with D unresolved. The CDR3 loop is CASISLQSNQPQHF. The CDR3 DNA sequence: TGTGCCAGCATCTCTTTACAGAGCAATCAGCCCCAGCATTTT.